This T cell receptor (beta chain) derives from a study of a mutant IDH1 vaccine in newly diagnosed glioma. About the research overall: Patients got radiotherapy, temozolomide, or both beforehand, and most got both.

V shed 3 bases and J 9 bases; nucleotides not matched to a gene: 8. CDR1 MDHEN and CDR2 SYDVKM come from the germline V gene. The CDR3 runs 14 residues. Profiling relied on immunoSEQ multiplex PCR, and the TCRdb table lists in-frame clones only, not all of them. This table holds 68,000 or so clones, less than 90% found once. As to this clone: Its antigen is as yet unknown.

Time point indicated: week 35, safety follow-up. Vaccine doses each comprised 300 ug of mutant IDH1 20-mer peptide, with topical imiquimod. The source was PBMCs, collected from a glioma patient whose treatment included an IDH1 peptide vaccine. This chain joins TRBV28 and TRBJ1-5, with 7 positions matching TRBD1. The TCR originated in a man younger than 35 with glioma. CDR3: CASSLSPAGGPQHF. DNA for the CDR3: TGTGCCAGCAGTTTGTCCCCCGCAGGGGGGCCCCAGCATTTT.